This T cell receptor (beta chain) originates from a study of blood T cells in healthy people across ages. Study conclusions and caveats: While age rose, TCR beta diversity per million T cells dropped in a roughly linear way.

With V trimmed by 0 bases and J by 8 bases, 9 bases remained unmatched. Per the germline V gene, CDR1 is LNHNV and CDR2 is YYDKDF (reference sequence). The CDR3 totals 16 residues. A note on this clonotype: Its antigen is unknown.

A second PCR of 7 to 11 cycles used a sample-barcoded 5' primer and a J-beta primer mix. TCRdb redid the calling of the 5' RACE reads with MiXCR, one entry per CDR3 protein. The data show approximately 1,100,000 distinct CDR3 sequences, more than 40% seen once. The chain uses TRBV15 and TRBJ2-1; 8 positions agree with TRBD1. This receptor was taken from a woman aged 55-70 years in good health. Sequencing input: blood. The CDR3: CATSRDLIQGGDEQFF. The CDR3 DNA reads TGTGCCACCAGCAGAGATCTAATACAGGGGGGCGATGAGCAGTTCTTC.